Presented here are 20 T cell receptor beta chains from one specimen sequenced in a study of Ad26.COV2.S vaccination and SARS-CoV-2 variants. Only in-frame clones appear in the TCRdb table, and some are missing; sequencing was by immunoSEQ multiplex PCR. The sample includes more than 300,000 clones, around 90% of them seen just once. Treatment given: approximately 18 received Ad26.COV2.S at low or high dose, single or two shots; about five received placebo; per-sample allocation not given. Samples analyzed were those drawn on day 63 after the first vaccine or placebo injection. Sequencing used peripheral blood, obtained in a trial of Ad26.COV2.S vaccine versus placebo. Every receptor here comes from a person aged 18 to 65 who received the Ad26.COV2.S COVID-19 vaccine or a placebo.

The chain employs TRBV7-2 and TRBJ2-7; D might be TRBD2 (5 bases). Trimming removed 2 bases from V and 3 bases from J, with 14 bases in between. This CDR3 spans 15 amino acids. The germline V gene has CDR1 SGHTA and CDR2 FQGNSA. Here the CDR3 reads CASSLSHFRGYEQYF. The CDR3 nucleotides are TGTGCCAGCAGCTTATCACACTTCCGGGGCTACGAGCAGTACTTC.

This chain links TRBV2 with TRBJ2-7; TRBD1 is a possible D gene (5 bases). Trimming left V 4 bases short and J 2 bases short, with 9 bases between. Germline CDR1 SNHLY, CDR2 FYNNEI. The CDR3 is made up of 13 amino acids. CDR3 in amino acids: CASSGGGTYEQYF. CDR3 nucleotides: TGTGCCAGCAGTGGGGGCGGAACCTACGAGCAGTACTTC.

J is TRBJ2-2 and V is TRBV7-6, with D unresolved. CDR3 length: 16 amino acids. Between the trimmed V and J ends, which lost 1 base and 0 bases, there was a span of 9 bases. Per the germline V gene, CDR1 is SGHVS and CDR2 is FNYEAQ. DNA of the CDR3: TGTGCCAGCAGCTTAGTGGGCCGTCCGAACACCGGGGAGCTGTTTTTT. Translating gives CASSLVGRPNTGELFF. The variable domain in full, with the rest retrieved from reference TRBV7-6 and TRBJ2-2, is GAGVSQSPRYKVTKRGQDVALRCDPISGHVSLYWYRQALGQGPEFLTYFNYEAQQDKSGLPNDRFSAERPEGSISTLTIQRTEQRDSAMYRCASSLVGRPNTGELFFGEGSRLTVL.

This rearrangement joins TRBV7-6 to TRBJ2-7, with D possibly being TRBD1 (6 bases). The CDR3 is made up of 16 amino acids. The germline CDR1 and CDR2 sequences are SGHVS and FNYEAQ. V was cut by 5 bases and J by 3 bases, with 20 bases left in between. The CDR3 here is CASSLIGTNKVYEQYF. In nucleotides, the CDR3 is TGTGCCAGCAGCCTAATTGGGACAAATAAGGTCTACGAGCAGTACTTC.

The chain recombines TRBV19 with TRBJ1-1; 9 positions agree with TRBD1. Germline lookup yields CDR1 LNHDA and CDR2 SQIVND (reference sequence). J lost 3 bases, V lost 5 bases, and 4 bases had no gene match. CDR3 length equals 14 residues. CDR3 protein: CASSSGTGYTEAFF. Written as DNA, the CDR3 is TGTGCCAGTAGTTCCGGGACAGGGTACACTGAAGCTTTCTTT.

The chain recombines TRBV30 with TRBJ1-1; TRBD1 matches at 12 bases. This CDR3 is 15 amino acids long. The trim removed 4 bases at V and 11 bases at J, leaving 14 bases unmatched. The germline V gene encodes CDR1 GTSNPN and CDR2 SVGIG (reference sequence). CDR3 region: CAWTSVGTGGSRAFF. The CDR3 DNA reads TGTGCCTGGACTTCAGTCGGGACAGGGGGCAGTCGGGCTTTCTTT.

This chain uses TRBV7-2 with TRBJ2-4; D not resolved. CDR3 size: 12 residues. CDR1 and CDR2 (germline): SGHTA, FQGNSA. V dropped 1 base and J dropped 10 bases, with 8 bases sitting between them. The CDR3 DNA reads as TGTGCCAGCAGCTTAGAATTGCCTATTCAGTACTTC. Protein sequence: CASSLELPIQYF.

This chain joins TRBV7-2 and TRBJ2-4; D assignment may be TRBD1 or TRBD2 (6 bases each). Germline CDR1 is SGHTA and CDR2 is FQGNSA. There are 14 residues in the CDR3. Trimming took off 2 bases at V and 8 bases at J, with 13 bases between the two ends. The CDR3 loop reads CASSLSGGGDIQYF. CDR3 DNA: TGTGCCAGCAGCTTAAGTGGAGGGGGAGACATTCAGTACTTC.

The chain joins TRBV9 to TRBJ2-7, with D perhaps given as TRBD1 or TRBD2 (6 bases each). The CDR3 is 15 amino acids. Trimming pared 0 bases from V and 9 bases from J, leaving 19 bases between. Germline V gene sequence: CDR1 SGDLS, CDR2 YYNGEE. The DNA of the CDR3 is TGTGCCAGCAGCGTAGCTGGGCGGGGCGGACAGTGGCAGTACTTC. Protein product: CASSVAGRGGQWQYF.

The genes are TRBV28 and TRBJ2-4; D not resolved. Germline V CDR1 and CDR2: MDHEN, SYDVKM. This CDR3 region has 17 residues. V lost 5 bases and J 5 bases, leaving 22 bases between the germline ends. The CDR3 protein is CASSPLRRATAQNIQYF. The CDR3 region has the DNA TGTGCCAGCAGTCCCCTTCGACGAGCGACGGCTCAAAACATTCAGTACTTC.

This chain joins TRBV7-2 and TRBJ1-4; perhaps TRBD1 as D (5 bases). V was clipped by 5 bases and J by 8 bases, with 15 bases between them. Germline V CDR1 and CDR2: SGHTA, FQGNSA. The CDR3 totals 14 residues. CDR3 nucleotides: TGTGCCAGCAGCCAAGGGCTGGGGCAGGAAAAACTGTTTTTT. This encodes CASSQGLGQEKLFF.

The V and J genes are TRBV9 and TRBJ1-6; 8 positions agree with TRBD1. Unmatched junction bases numbered 3, after V lost 3 bases and J lost 7 bases. Germline CDR1 is SGDLS and CDR2 is YYNGEE. CDR3 size: 14 residues. The CDR3 sequence is CASSAQGANSPLHF. The DNA of the CDR3 is TGTGCCAGCAGCGCGCAGGGGGCGAATTCACCCCTCCACTTT.

The sample holds one count of this clone. The CDR3 spells CSAGTDNSGNTIYF. DNA for the CDR3: TGCAGCGCCGGAACAGACAACTCTGGAAACACCATATATTTT. This sequence joins TRBV29-1 and TRBJ1-3; no clear D. The CDR3 consists of 14 residues. Germline CDR1 SQVTM, CDR2 ANQGSEA. V lost 7 bases to trimming and J lost 0 bases, with 13 bases between them. Full variable domain (outside the CDR3, taken from reference TRBV29-1 and TRBJ1-3): SAVISQKPSRDICQRGTSLTIQCQVDSQVTMMFWYRQQPGQSLTLIATANQGSEATYESGFVIDKFPISRPNLTFSTLTVSNMSPEDSSIYLCSAGTDNSGNTIYFGEGSWLTVV.

CDR3 in amino acids: CASSVQSGGLVHEQFF. As DNA, the CDR3 is TGTGCCAGCAGCGTGCAAAGCGGGGGGTTAGTACATGAGCAGTTCTTC. V and J are TRBV9 and TRBJ2-1; 9 bases line up with TRBD2. Germline V gives CDR1 SGDLS, CDR2 YYNGEE. The CDR3 has 16 amino acids. The junction had 11 bases not matched to a gene; V was cut back by 2 bases and J by 8 bases.

The chain employs TRBV25-1 and TRBJ2-2, with 7 positions matching TRBD1. CDR3 length equals 16 residues. The ends lost 6 bases at V and 4 bases at J; junction bases unmatched: 11. The germline gives CDR1 MGHDK, CDR2 SYGVNS. The CDR3: CASSYLTGFGTGELFF. CDR3 nucleotides: TGTGCCAGCAGCTACCTGACAGGGTTTGGCACCGGGGAGCTGTTTTTT.

The V gene is TRBV5-1, the J gene TRBJ2-1, with D perhaps TRBD2 (6 bases). CDR1 is SGHRS, CDR2 YFSETQ, per germline. V was cut by 0 bases and J by 3 bases, with 19 bases left in between. CDR3 size: 18 residues. CDR3 nucleotides: TGCGCCAGCAGCTTGGACCCTCGGCTAGCGAACAACTACAATGAGCAGTTCTTC. Protein: CASSLDPRLANNYNEQFF.

The V call is TRBV11-2, the J call TRBJ1-1; D not certain. Germline loops: CDR1 SGHAT, CDR2 FQNNGV. The CDR3 length is 12 residues. Trimming pared 10 bases from V and 3 bases from J, leaving 12 bases between. The CDR3 reads CATAFGDTEAFF. The DNA of the CDR3 is TGTGCCACAGCTTTTGGGGACACTGAAGCTTTCTTT.

The chain has TRBV30 and TRBJ2-3; TRBD2 aligns across 9 bases. CDR3 length: 18 residues. Germline assignment: CDR1 GTSNPN and CDR2 SVGIG (reference sequence). With 5 bases clipped from V and 0 bases from J, the junction kept 15 bases outside the gene matches. CDR3 coding DNA: TGTGCCTGGGGGGCAGCGGGGGGAAACTACTTGAGCACAGATACGCAGTATTTT. It encodes CAWGAAGGNYLSTDTQYF.

The CDR3 is CASSLGQGVRKNTEAFF. As DNA, the CDR3 is TGTGCCAGCAGCCTCGGACAGGGCGTTCGGAAGAACACTGAAGCTTTCTTT. The rearrangement joins TRBV7-2 to TRBJ1-1; TRBD1 matches at 8 bases. The J segment lost 1 base and the V segment lost 5 bases, leaving 12 bases of the junction unmatched. The CDR3 spans 17 residues. Germline CDR1 and CDR2: SGHTA and FQGNSA.

The V and J genes are TRBV28 and TRBJ1-6; TRBD1 might be the D (5 bases). Trimming stripped 5 bases from V and 5 bases from J, with 13 bases between. The CDR3 has 15 amino acids. From germline, CDR1 is MDHEN and CDR2 SYDVKM. The CDR3 sequence: CASSPARVNNSPLHF. The CDR3 DNA follows: TGTGCCAGCAGTCCCGCCAGGGTGAATAATTCACCCCTCCACTTT.